This T cell receptor (beta chain) stems from a study of blood T cell repertoires in COVID-19. About the study: Collection of acute and convalescent COVID-19 samples took place in the United States, Italy and Spain. T cells, B-cell-depleted T cells, or PBMCs supplied cDNA or gDNA.

The CDR3 length is 15 residues. The junction had 8 bases not matched to a gene; V was cut back by 5 bases and J by 6 bases. CDR1 is KGHSH and CDR2 is LQKENI in the germline V gene. Original processing methods: Amplifying reference gene primers gave estimates of nucleated cell counts. This table comes from immunoSEQ multiplex PCR, and its TCRdb copy is limited to in-frame clones, with some not included. Clone size and the V and J calls come from that table; the DNA yielded D and trimming. The sample carries approximately 100,000 clones, approximately 80% recorded once. The chain carries TRBV18 and TRBJ2-1, with 9 bases lining up with TRBD1. The sequencing input was peripheral blood. The sequence was collected from a man aged 60-69 years with acute or convalescent COVID-19. The CDR3, as DNA: TGTGCCAGCTCAGTCCGGGACAGGGACTCCAATGAGCAGTTCTTC. Its protein product is CASSVRDRDSNEQFF.